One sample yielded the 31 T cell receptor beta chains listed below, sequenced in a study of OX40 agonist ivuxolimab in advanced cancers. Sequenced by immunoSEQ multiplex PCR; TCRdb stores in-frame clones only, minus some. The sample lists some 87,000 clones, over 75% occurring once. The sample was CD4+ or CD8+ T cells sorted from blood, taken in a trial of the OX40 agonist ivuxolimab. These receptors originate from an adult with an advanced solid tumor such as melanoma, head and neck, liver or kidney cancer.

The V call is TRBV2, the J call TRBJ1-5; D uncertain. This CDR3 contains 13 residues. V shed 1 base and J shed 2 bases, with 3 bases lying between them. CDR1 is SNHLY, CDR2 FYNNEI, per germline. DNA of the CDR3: TGTGCCAGCAGTGAAGGGCGCAATCAGCCCCAGCATTTT. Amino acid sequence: CASSEGRNQPQHF.

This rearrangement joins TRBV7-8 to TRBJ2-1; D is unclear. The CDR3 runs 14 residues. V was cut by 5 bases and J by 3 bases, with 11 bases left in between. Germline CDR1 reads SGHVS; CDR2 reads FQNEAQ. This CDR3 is CASSPSLVYNEQFF. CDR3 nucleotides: TGTGCCAGCAGCCCCTCCTTGGTCTACAATGAGCAGTTCTTC.

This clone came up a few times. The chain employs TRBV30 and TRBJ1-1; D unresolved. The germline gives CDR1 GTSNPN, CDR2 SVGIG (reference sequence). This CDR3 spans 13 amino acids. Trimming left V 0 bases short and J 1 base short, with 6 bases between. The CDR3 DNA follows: TGTGCCTGGAGTGTCGGAGGGAACACTGAAGCTTTCTTT. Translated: CAWSVGGNTEAFF. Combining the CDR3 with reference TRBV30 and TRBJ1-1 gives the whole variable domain SQTIHQWPATLVQPVGSPLSLECTVEGTSNPNLYWYRQAAGRGLQLLFYSVGIGQISSEVPQNLSASRPQDRQFILSSKKLLLSDSGFYLCAWSVGGNTEAFFGQGTRLTVV.

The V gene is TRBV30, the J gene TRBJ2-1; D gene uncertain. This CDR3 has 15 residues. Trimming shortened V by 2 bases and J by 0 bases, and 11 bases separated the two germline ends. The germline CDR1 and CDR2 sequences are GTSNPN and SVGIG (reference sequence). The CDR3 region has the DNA TGTGCCTGGAGTTACTTGGAGAACTCCTACAATGAGCAGTTCTTC. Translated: CAWSYLENSYNEQFF. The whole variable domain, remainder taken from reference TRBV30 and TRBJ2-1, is SQTIHQWPATLVQPVGSPLSLECTVEGTSNPNLYWYRQAAGRGLQLLFYSVGIGQISSEVPQNLSASRPQDRQFILSSKKLLLSDSGFYLCAWSYLENSYNEQFFGPGTRLTVL.

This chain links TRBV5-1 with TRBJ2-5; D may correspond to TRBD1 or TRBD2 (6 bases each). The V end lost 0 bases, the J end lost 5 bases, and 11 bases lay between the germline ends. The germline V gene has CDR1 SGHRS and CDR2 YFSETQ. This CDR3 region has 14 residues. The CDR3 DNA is TGCGCCAGCAGCTTGGGGGGGGCGCGGGAGACCCAGTACTTC. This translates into CASSLGGARETQYF.

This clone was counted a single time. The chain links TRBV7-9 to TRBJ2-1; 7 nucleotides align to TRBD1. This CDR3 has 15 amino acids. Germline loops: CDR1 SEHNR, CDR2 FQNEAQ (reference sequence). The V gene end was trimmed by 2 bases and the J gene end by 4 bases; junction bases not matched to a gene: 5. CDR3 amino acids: CASSLIAGGYNEQFF. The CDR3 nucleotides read TGTGCCAGCAGCTTAATCGCAGGGGGTTACAATGAGCAGTTCTTC.

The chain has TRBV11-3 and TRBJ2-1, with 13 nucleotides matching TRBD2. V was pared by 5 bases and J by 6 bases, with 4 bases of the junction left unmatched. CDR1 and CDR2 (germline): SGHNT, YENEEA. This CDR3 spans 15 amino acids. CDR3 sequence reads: CASSPRTSGGNEQFF. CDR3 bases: TGTGCCAGCAGCCCCAGGACTAGCGGGGGCAATGAGCAGTTCTTC.

This CDR3 reads CASSPDRGSGNTIYF. The CDR3 nucleotides read TGTGCCAGCAGCCCCGACAGGGGCTCTGGAAACACCATATATTTT. V and J are TRBV6-5 and TRBJ1-3; TRBD1 agrees at 8 bases. Germline loops: CDR1 MNHEY, CDR2 SVGAGI. With 6 bases clipped from V and 0 bases from J, the junction kept 4 bases outside the gene matches. The CDR3 covers 15 residues.

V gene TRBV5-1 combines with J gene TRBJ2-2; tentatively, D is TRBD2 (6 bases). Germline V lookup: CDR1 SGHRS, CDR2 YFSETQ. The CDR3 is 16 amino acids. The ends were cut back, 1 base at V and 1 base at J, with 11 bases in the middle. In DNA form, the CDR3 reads TGCGCCAGCAGCTTGAGGACTATCGAGAACACCGGGGAGCTGTTTTTT. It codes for CASSLRTIENTGELFF.

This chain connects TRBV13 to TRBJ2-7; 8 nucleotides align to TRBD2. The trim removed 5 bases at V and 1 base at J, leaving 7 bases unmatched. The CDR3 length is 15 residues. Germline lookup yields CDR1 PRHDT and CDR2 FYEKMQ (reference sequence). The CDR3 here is CASSRREVLSYEQYF. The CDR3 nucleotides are TGTGCCAGCAGCCGGCGGGAGGTTCTATCCTACGAGCAGTACTTC.

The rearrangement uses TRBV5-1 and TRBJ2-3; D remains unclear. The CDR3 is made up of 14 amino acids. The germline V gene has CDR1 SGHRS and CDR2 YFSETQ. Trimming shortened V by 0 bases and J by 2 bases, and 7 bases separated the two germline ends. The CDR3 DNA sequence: TGCGCCAGCAGCTTGGCCCTGTTCACAGATACGCAGTATTTT. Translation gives CASSLALFTDTQYF.

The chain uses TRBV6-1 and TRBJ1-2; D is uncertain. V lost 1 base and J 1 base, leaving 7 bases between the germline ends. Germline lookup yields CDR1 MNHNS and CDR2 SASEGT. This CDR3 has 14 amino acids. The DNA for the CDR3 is TGTGCCAGCAGTGAAGGAGGACTTAACTATGGCTACACCTTC. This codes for CASSEGGLNYGYTF.

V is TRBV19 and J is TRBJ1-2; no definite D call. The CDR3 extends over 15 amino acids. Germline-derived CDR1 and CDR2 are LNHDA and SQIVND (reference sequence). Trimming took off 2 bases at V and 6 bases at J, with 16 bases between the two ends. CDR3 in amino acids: CASSITAGREDGYTF. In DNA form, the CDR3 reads TGTGCCAGTAGTATAACGGCGGGAAGGGAGGATGGCTACACCTTC.

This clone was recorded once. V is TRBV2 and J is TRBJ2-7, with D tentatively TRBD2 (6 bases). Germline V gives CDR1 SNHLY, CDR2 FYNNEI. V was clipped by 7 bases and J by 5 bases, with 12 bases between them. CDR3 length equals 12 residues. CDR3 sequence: CASTLGLDEQYF. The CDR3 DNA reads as TGTGCCAGCACCCTGGGACTCGACGAGCAGTACTTC. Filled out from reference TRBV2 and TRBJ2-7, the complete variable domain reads EPEVTQTPSHQVTQMGQEVILRCVPISNHLYFYWYRQILGQKVEFLVSFYNNEISEKSEIFDDQFSVERPDGSNFTLKIRSTKLEDSAMYFCASTLGLDEQYFGPGTRLTVT.

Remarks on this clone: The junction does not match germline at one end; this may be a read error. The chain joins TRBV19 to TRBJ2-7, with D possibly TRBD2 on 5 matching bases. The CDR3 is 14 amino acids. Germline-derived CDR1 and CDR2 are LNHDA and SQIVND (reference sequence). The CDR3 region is CASSRGVGSYKQYF. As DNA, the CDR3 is TGTGCCAGTAGTAGGGGAGTTGGCTCCTACAAGCAGTACTTC.

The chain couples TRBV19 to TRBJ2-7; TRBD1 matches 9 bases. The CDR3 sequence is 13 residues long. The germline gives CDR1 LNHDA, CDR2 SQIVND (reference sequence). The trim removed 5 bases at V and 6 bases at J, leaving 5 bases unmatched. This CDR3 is CASSGDRGAEQYF. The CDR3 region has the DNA TGTGCCAGTAGTGGCGACAGGGGGGCCGAGCAGTACTTC.

CDR3 region: CSIQGAGNEKLFF. In DNA, the CDR3 is TGCAGCATCCAGGGGGCGGGTAATGAAAAACTGTTTTTT. The genes are TRBV29-1 and TRBJ1-4; the match to TRBD1 covers 8 bases. Germline loops: CDR1 SQVTM, CDR2 ANQGSEA. The CDR3 runs to 13 residues. Trimming removed 8 bases from V and 4 bases from J; junction bases left unmatched: 6.

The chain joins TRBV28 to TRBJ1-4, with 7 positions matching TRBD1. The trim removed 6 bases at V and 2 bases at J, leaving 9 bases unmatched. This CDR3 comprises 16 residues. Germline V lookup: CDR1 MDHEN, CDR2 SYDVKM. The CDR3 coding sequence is TGTGCCAGCAGCTACAGGGGACGGTCGACTAATGAAAAACTGTTTTTT. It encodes CASSYRGRSTNEKLFF.

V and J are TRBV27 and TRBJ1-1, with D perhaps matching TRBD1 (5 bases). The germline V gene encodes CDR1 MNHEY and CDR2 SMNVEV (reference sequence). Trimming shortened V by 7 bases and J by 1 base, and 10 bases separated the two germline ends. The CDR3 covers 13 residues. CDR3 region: CASTRDPNTEAFF. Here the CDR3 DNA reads TGTGCCAGCACACGGGACCCGAACACTGAAGCTTTCTTT.

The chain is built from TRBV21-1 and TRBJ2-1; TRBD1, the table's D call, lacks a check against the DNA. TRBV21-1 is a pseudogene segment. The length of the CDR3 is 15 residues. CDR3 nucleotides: TGTGCCAGCAGCAAAGACAGGGGGCGCGACAATGAGCAGTTCTTC. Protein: CASSKDRGRDNEQFF.

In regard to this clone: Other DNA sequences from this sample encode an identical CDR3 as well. CDR3: CASSPSSYEQYF. The CDR3 DNA sequence: TGTGCCAGCTCACCCTCCTCGTACGAGCAGTACTTC. This chain links TRBV18 with TRBJ2-7; D is undetermined. The CDR3 consists of 12 residues. Per the germline V gene, CDR1 is KGHSH and CDR2 is LQKENI. V was trimmed by 3 bases and J by 4 bases, leaving 7 bases between them. Supplemented by reference TRBV18 and TRBJ2-7, the full variable domain reads NAGVMQNPRHLVRRRGQEARLRCSPMKGHSHVYWYRQLPEEGLKFMVYLQKENIIDESGMPKERFSAEFPKEGPSILRIQQVVRGDSAAYFCASSPSSYEQYFGPGTRLTVT.

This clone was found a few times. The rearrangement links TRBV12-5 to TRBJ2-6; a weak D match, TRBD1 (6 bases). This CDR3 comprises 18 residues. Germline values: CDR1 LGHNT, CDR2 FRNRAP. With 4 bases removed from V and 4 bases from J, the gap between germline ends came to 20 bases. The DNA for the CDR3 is TGTGCTAGTGGTTCGCAGGGGCTTGGATCCTTCGGGGCCAACGTCCTGACTTTC. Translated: CASGSQGLGSFGANVLTF.

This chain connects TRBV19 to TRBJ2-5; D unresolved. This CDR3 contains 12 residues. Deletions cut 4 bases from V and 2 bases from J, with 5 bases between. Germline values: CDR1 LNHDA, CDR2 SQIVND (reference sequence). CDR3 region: CASSKGQETQYF. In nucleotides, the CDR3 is TGTGCCAGTAGTAAGGGTCAAGAGACCCAGTACTTC.

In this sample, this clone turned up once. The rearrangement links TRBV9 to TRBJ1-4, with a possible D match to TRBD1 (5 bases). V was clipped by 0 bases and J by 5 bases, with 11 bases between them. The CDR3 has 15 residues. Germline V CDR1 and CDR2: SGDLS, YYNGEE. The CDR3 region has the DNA TGTGCCAGCAGCGTAGGAACAGGACTCAATGAAAAACTGTTTTTT. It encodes CASSVGTGLNEKLFF.

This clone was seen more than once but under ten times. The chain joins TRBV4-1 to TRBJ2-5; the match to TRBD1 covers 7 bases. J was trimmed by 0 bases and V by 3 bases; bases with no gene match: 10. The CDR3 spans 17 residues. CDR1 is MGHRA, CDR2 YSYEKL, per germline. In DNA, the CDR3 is TGCGCCAGCAGCCATCCTCAGGGCAGGGGGTACCAAGAGACCCAGTACTTC. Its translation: CASSHPQGRGYQETQYF.

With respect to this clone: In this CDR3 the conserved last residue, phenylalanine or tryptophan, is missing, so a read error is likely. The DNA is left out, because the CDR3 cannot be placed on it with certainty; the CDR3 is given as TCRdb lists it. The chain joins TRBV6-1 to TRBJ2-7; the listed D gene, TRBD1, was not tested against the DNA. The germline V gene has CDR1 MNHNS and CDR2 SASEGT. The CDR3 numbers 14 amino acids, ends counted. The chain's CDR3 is CASSDSLGASTGRL.

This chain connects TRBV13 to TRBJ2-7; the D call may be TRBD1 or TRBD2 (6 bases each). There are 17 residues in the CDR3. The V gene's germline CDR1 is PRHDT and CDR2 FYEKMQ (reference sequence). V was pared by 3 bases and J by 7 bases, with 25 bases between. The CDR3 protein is CASSFRGGGLGAREQYF. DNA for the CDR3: TGTGCCAGCAGCTTCCGAGGGGGAGGACTTGGGGCGCGGGAGCAGTACTTC.

The CDR3 loop reads CASSLGLTSGSSSTDTQYF. The CDR3 DNA is TGTGCCAGCAGCTTAGGTTTAACTAGCGGGAGCTCAAGCACAGATACGCAGTATTTT. This chain uses TRBV11-3 with TRBJ2-3, with 11 bases lining up with TRBD2. There are 19 residues in the CDR3. Germline V lookup: CDR1 SGHNT, CDR2 YENEEA. V lost 1 base and J lost 0; bases outside the gene matches: 9.

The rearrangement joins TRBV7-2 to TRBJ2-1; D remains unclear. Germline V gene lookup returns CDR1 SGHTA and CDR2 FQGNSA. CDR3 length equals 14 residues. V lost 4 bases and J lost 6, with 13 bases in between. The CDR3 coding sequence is TGTGCCAGCAGCTCCATAGGCCCGGGCAATGAGCAGTTCTTC. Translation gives CASSSIGPGNEQFF. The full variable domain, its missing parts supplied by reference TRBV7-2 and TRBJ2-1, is GAGVSQSPSNKVTEKGKDVELRCDPISGHTALYWYRQSLGQGLEFLIYFQGNSAPDKSGLPSDRFSAERTGGSVSTLTIQRTQQEDSAVYLCASSSIGPGNEQFFGPGTRLTVL.

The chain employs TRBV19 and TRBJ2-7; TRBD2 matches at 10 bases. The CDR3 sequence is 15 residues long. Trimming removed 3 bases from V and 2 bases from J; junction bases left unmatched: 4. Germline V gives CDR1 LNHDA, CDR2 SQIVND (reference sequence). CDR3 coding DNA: TGTGCCAGTAGTATGGGGCTAGCGGGAGCCTACGAGCAGTACTTC. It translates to CASSMGLAGAYEQYF.

The CDR3 DNA follows: TGTGCCTGGAGTGTCGGTCAGGCCCTGTTTTTT. This translates into CAWSVGQALFF. The gene calls are TRBV30 and TRBJ1-4, with D hard to call. Germline V CDR1 and CDR2: GTSNPN, SVGIG (reference sequence). This CDR3 contains 11 residues. Trimming pared 0 bases from V and 14 bases from J, leaving 10 bases between.